Listed below are T cell receptor beta chains from one sample, sequenced in a study of blood T cell repertoires in COVID-19. TCRdb's copy holds only in-frame clones and misses some; the assay was immunoSEQ multiplex PCR. The sample has around 380,000 clones; 81% are singletons. Sequences were obtained from peripheral blood. The receptor set was obtained from a human donor with acute or convalescent COVID-19. The donor label of this sample is uncertain. Both conserved end residues are part of each CDR3. D genes are given only for firm matches.

D	length	V	J	CDR3
TRBD1	12	TRBV2	TRBJ1-6	CARRTGDSPLHF
.	13	TRBV7-9	TRBJ1-1	CASSREGNTEAFF
.	17	TRBV30	TRBJ1-1	CAWIGGTSTGSNTEAFF
TRBD2	16	TRBV15	TRBJ2-3	CATSRDGLAGADTQYF
TRBD1	16	TRBV29-1	TRBJ2-3	CSVARTGLGGTDTQYF
.	16	TRBV7-8	TRBJ1-2	CASSLVPGVQNYGYTF
TRBD2	16	TRBV7-8	TRBJ2-7	CASSRRTSGSSYEQYF
.	14	TRBV5-1	TRBJ1-1	CASRKTVDNTEAFF
.	12	TRBV30	TRBJ1-2	CAWTPFVYGYTF
TRBD2	16	TRBV11-1	TRBJ2-3	CASSFTSGVSTDTQYF
TRBD1	15	TRBV3-1/TRBV3-2	TRBJ2-7	CASSTRTGGIHEQYF
TRBD1	17	TRBV25-1	TRBJ2-3	CASSEDWDSGVTDTQYF
.	14	TRBV6-5	TRBJ2-2	CASRGLGVTGELFF
TRBD1	18	TRBV4-1	TRBJ1-2	CASSLEFARTGGSYGYTF
TRBD1	15	TRBV5-1	TRBJ1-1	CASSLLGTGRTEAFF
.	14	TRBV2	TRBJ2-7	CASNGPREKREQYF
.	18	TRBV2	TRBJ1-3	CASSEASGGYLSGNTIYF
TRBD1	14	TRBV6-5	TRBJ2-7	CASADRGFRYEQYF
.	14	TRBV5-4	TRBJ1-1	CASSPDLWDTEAFF
.	13	TRBV19	TRBJ2-3	CASSTRSVDTQYF